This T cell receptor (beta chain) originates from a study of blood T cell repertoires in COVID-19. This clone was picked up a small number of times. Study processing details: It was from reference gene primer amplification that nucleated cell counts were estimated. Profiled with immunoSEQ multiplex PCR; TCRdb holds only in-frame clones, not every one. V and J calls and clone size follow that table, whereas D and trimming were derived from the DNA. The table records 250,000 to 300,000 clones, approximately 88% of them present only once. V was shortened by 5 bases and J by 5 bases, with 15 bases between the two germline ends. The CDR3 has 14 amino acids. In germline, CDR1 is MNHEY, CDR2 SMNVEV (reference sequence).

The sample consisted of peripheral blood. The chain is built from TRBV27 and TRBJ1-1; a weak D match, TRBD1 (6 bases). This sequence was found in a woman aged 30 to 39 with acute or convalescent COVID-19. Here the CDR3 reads CASSNPGVMTEAFF. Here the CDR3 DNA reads TGTGCCAGCAGTAACCCAGGGGTTATGACTGAAGCTTTCTTT.